Below are 32 T cell receptor beta chains sequenced from a single sample in a study of Graves' ophthalmopathy and Graves' hyperthyroidism. Investigators amplified TCR beta CDR3 regions from RNA transcripts. Second-round multiplex PCR came after first-round RT-PCR with HTBI primers. TCRdb ran MiXCR on the multiplex PCR reads and lists one entry per CDR3 protein. The sample has 40,000 to 45,000 distinct CDR3 sequences, around 50% seen once. The sample taken for sequencing was peripheral blood. The receptor set was obtained from an adult man with Graves' ophthalmopathy.

The chain joins TRBV18 to TRBJ2-2, with unresolved D. Germline lookup yields CDR1 KGHSH and CDR2 LQKENI. The CDR3 covers 12 residues. V was clipped by 2 bases and J by 7 bases, with 5 bases between them. CDR3 DNA: TGTGCCAGCTCACCAGCTAGCGGGGAGCTGTTTTTT. Translated: CASSPASGELFF.

The CDR3 reads CASRTTGSETQHF. Written as DNA, the CDR3 is TGTGCCAGTAGGACGACAGGATCAGAGACCCAGCATTTT. This chain links TRBV19 with TRBJ1-5, with D possibly being TRBD1 (6 bases). Per the germline V gene, CDR1 is LNHDA and CDR2 is SQIVND (reference sequence). The CDR3 is 13 amino acids. The germline V and J ends were trimmed by 6 bases and 11 bases, with 17 bases remaining between them.

There are a few counts of this clonotype. Just one base apart from a much larger clone, this may be a read error. The rearrangement joins TRBV3-1 to TRBJ2-1; D is unclear. Looked up from germline, CDR1 is LGHDT and CDR2 is YNNKEL (reference sequence). The CDR3 runs to 14 residues. The CDR3 here is CASSHWQSYNEQSF. CDR3 nucleotides: TGTGCCAGCAGCCACTGGCAGTCCTACAATGAGCAGTCCTTC.

This clonotype was counted ten times or more. This chain connects TRBV27 to TRBJ2-1; D perhaps matches TRBD2 (5 bases). In germline, CDR1 is MNHEY, CDR2 SMNVEV (reference sequence). Trimming took 0 bases from V and 9 from J, leaving 6 bases between them. This CDR3 is built from 12 residues. The CDR3 sequence: CASSLSRVEQFF. CDR3 coding DNA: TGTGCCAGCAGTTTATCGAGGGTTGAGCAGTTCTTC.

With regard to this clonotype: Given the absence of the conserved phenylalanine or tryptophan at the CDR3 end, a read error is likely. The chain joins TRBV2 to TRBJ1-1; D gene ambiguous. Trimming took 7 bases from V and 2 from J, leaving 11 bases between them. This CDR3 is built from 13 residues. Germline lookup yields CDR1 SNHLY and CDR2 FYNNEI. Written as DNA, the CDR3 is TGTGCCAGCAAGGTGGACGTTAACACTGAAGCTTTCCTT. This translates into CASKVDVNTEAFL.

This clonotype was seen at least ten times. This sequence joins TRBV6-1 and TRBJ2-3; 9 bases agree with TRBD2. The V segment lost 4 bases and the J segment 8 bases; nucleotides outside the gene matches: 1. The CDR3 loop spans 12 amino acids. Per the germline V gene, CDR1 is MNHNS and CDR2 is SASEGT. The CDR3: CASSGLAVTQYF. CDR3 nucleotide sequence: TGTGCCAGCAGTGGACTAGCGGTTACGCAGTATTTT.

Concerning this clonotype itself: A read error is likely, as this CDR3 ends without the conserved phenylalanine or tryptophan. It is unclear where the CDR3 begins or ends on the DNA, so no DNA is shown, and the CDR3 is as TCRdb lists it. The rearrangement joins TRBV13 to TRBJ1-6. The CDR3 spans 8 amino acids, including both terminal residues. Germline assignment: CDR1 PRHDT and CDR2 FYEKMQ (reference sequence). CDR3 protein: CASSLGAI.

In this sample, this clonotype turned up many times. The J gene is TRBJ1-5, the V gene TRBV19, with D unresolved. CDR3 size: 19 residues. Germline V lookup: CDR1 LNHDA, CDR2 SQIVND (reference sequence). The ends were cut back, 0 bases at V and 0 bases at J, with 18 bases in the middle. The CDR3 coding sequence is TGTGCCAGTAGTATAGATAGTTTGGGAGGGTTCCGTAGCAATCAGCCCCAGCATTTT. Its translation is CASSIDSLGGFRSNQPQHF.

The chain uses TRBV27 and TRBJ2-7; D possibly uses TRBD1 or TRBD2 (5 bases each). The CDR3 length is 14 residues. V was trimmed by 5 bases and J by 6 bases, leaving 17 bases between them. CDR1 and CDR2 from the germline V gene are MNHEY and SMNVEV (reference sequence). The CDR3 protein is CASSTGARGREQYF. The CDR3 DNA sequence: TGTGCCAGCAGTACCGGGGCAAGAGGGCGCGAGCAGTACTTC.

The rearrangement links TRBV29-1 to TRBJ1-2; 9 bases fit TRBD1. Germline-derived CDR1 and CDR2 are SQVTM and ANQGSEA. The CDR3 sequence is 13 residues long. Trimming removed 3 bases from V and 8 bases from J; junction bases left unmatched: 7. CDR3 loop: CSVDTGGALGYTF. Written as DNA, the CDR3 is TGCAGCGTTGACACAGGGGGCGCCTTGGGCTACACCTTC.

To note about this clonotype: The junction and the germline gene differ at one end; a read error may be behind it. The chain employs TRBV7-3 and TRBJ2-1; the D gene is possibly TRBD2 (7 bases). Germline loops: CDR1 SGHTA, CDR2 FQGTGA. CDR3 size: 15 residues. Here the CDR3 DNA reads TGCACCAGCAGCTTAGGGGGGGCAAATTCCAATGAGCAGTTCTTC. It yields the protein CTSSLGGANSNEQFF. Combining the CDR3 with reference TRBV7-3 and TRBJ2-1 gives the whole variable domain GAGVSQTPSNKVTEKGKYVELRCDPISGHTALYWYRQSLGQGPEFLIYFQGTGAADDSGLPNDRFFAVRPEGSVSTLKIQRTERGDSAVYLCTSSLGGANSNEQFFGPGTRLTVL.

Of note for this clonotype: This may come from a read error, since a much larger clone is one base off. The rearrangement joins TRBV6-2 or TRBV6-3 to TRBJ1-2; a weak D match, TRBD1 (5 bases). Germline V lookup: CDR1 MNHEY, CDR2 SVGEGT. The CDR3 is 16 amino acids. This CDR3 reads CASKVAPATGAHGYPF. DNA for the CDR3: TGTGCCAGCAAGGTGGCCCCGGCAACAGGTGCCCATGGCTACCCCTTC.

This clonotype was observed many times. The chain links TRBV20-1 to TRBJ2-7; D is perhaps TRBD2 (6 bases). The CDR3 loop spans 14 amino acids. V was cut by 4 bases and J by 6 bases, with 19 bases left in between. Germline V lookup: CDR1 DFQATT, CDR2 SNEGSKA (reference sequence). The CDR3 region is CSATAPGVKGEQYF. CDR3 coding DNA: TGCAGTGCTACGGCGCCGGGAGTTAAGGGCGAGCAGTACTTC.

This chain links TRBV15 with TRBJ2-1, with TRBD1 matching 8 bases. With 3 bases clipped from V and 8 bases from J, the junction kept 12 bases outside the gene matches. The CDR3 is 16 amino acids. Germline CDR1 LNHNV, CDR2 YYDKDF (reference sequence). The chain's CDR3 is CATSSPNPDRAYEQFF. The CDR3 DNA follows: TGTGCCACCAGCAGCCCAAATCCGGACAGGGCCTATGAGCAGTTCTTC.

The V gene is TRBV29-1, the J gene TRBJ2-7; 9 nucleotides match TRBD2. Germline lookup yields CDR1 SQVTM and CDR2 ANQGSEA. With 5 bases clipped from V and 1 base from J, the junction kept 9 bases outside the gene matches. The CDR3 has 15 residues. The DNA for the CDR3 is TGCAGCGTTACCTCCGGGACTAGCCTTTCCTACGAGCAGTACTTC. It codes for CSVTSGTSLSYEQYF.

There are many counts of this clonotype. V and J are TRBV15 and TRBJ2-1; TRBD2 aligns across 15 bases. Germline V lookup: CDR1 LNHNV, CDR2 YYDKDF (reference sequence). The CDR3 consists of 20 residues. J was trimmed by 0 bases and V by 5 bases; bases with no gene match: 11. This CDR3 reads CATSSTGTSGRWSSYNEQFF. The CDR3 nucleotides read TGTGCCACCAGCTCAACCGGGACTAGCGGGAGGTGGAGCTCCTACAATGAGCAGTTCTTC. Looking up the rest from reference TRBV15 and TRBJ2-1 gives the full variable domain: DAMVIQNPRYQVTQFGKPVTLSCSQTLNHNVMYWYQQKSSQAPKLLFHYYDKDFNNEADTPDNFQSRRPNTSFCFLDIRSPGLGDTAMYLCATSSTGTSGRWSSYNEQFFGPGTRLTVL.

This CDR3 reads CASSLVSGYEDYGYTF. CDR3 sequence (DNA): TGTGCCAGCAGCTTAGTATCAGGGTATGAGGACTATGGCTACACCTTC. The chain uses TRBV7-9 and TRBJ1-2; D possibly corresponds to TRBD1 (5 bases). Germline CDR1 and CDR2: SEHNR and FQNEAQ (reference sequence). V lost 1 base and J 3 bases, leaving 15 bases between the germline ends. The CDR3 sequence is 16 residues long. Looking up the rest from reference TRBV7-9 and TRBJ1-2 gives the full variable domain: DTGVSQNPRHKITKRGQNVTFRCDPISEHNRLYWYRQTLGQGPEFLTYFQNEAQLEKSRLLSDRFSAERPKGSFSTLEIQRTEQGDSAMYLCASSLVSGYEDYGYTFGSGTRLTVV.

V usage is TRBV20-1 and J usage is TRBJ1-2; D is ambiguous. The CDR3 loop spans 12 amino acids. The germline gives CDR1 DFQATT, CDR2 SNEGSKA (reference sequence). Trimming took off 0 bases at V and 2 bases at J, with 4 bases between the two ends. The DNA of the CDR3 is TGCAGTGCTAGAGAAGACAACTATGGCTACACCTTC. Encoded protein: CSAREDNYGYTF.

With respect to this clonotype: The junction departs from germline at one end; a sequencing error may be responsible. The chain recombines TRBV9 with TRBJ2-7; 9 bases agree with TRBD1. This CDR3 is built from 16 residues. The germline gives CDR1 SGDLS, CDR2 YYNGEE. CDR3 protein: CAGSITGGALSYEQYF. In nucleotides, the CDR3 is TGTGCCGGCAGCATCACAGGGGGCGCTTTATCCTACGAGCAGTACTTC.

The table lists this clonotype with a count of one. The chain recombines TRBV24-1 with TRBJ1-5; 9 bases map to TRBD1. Germline trimming cut 3 bases from V and 11 bases from J; bases unmatched to any gene: 13. Per the germline V gene, CDR1 is KGHDR and CDR2 is SFDVKD. The CDR3 is 16 amino acids. The CDR3 DNA is TGTGCCACCAGTGATCAGGGGACAGGGAGTAGCGAGACCCAGCATTTT. Its translation is CATSDQGTGSSETQHF.

The J gene is TRBJ2-7, the V gene TRBV2; 14 positions agree with TRBD2. Germline V gene lookup returns CDR1 SNHLY and CDR2 FYNNEI. The ends lost 6 bases at V and 4 bases at J; junction bases unmatched: 8. The CDR3 extends over 16 amino acids. The CDR3 nucleotides read TGTGCCAGCAGGGAGACTAGCGGGAGGGCCGAATACGAGCAGTACTTC. Translated: CASRETSGRAEYEQYF.

The rearrangement joins TRBV7-3 to TRBJ1-1; 7 nucleotides match TRBD1. Trimming took 4 bases from V and 5 from J; bases not matched to a gene: 7. Germline CDR1 is SGHTA and CDR2 is FQGTGA. CDR3 size: 14 residues. The chain's CDR3 is CASSSTGTRTEAFF. For the CDR3, the DNA is TGTGCCAGCAGCTCGACAGGGACGAGAACTGAAGCTTTCTTT.

This clonotype was found many times. The CDR3 DNA reads as TGTGCCAGCGGTTCCTATAGCGGGGGGGCCAGGTTGGATACGCAGTATTTT. It yields the protein CASGSYSGGARLDTQYF. The gene calls are TRBV7-8 and TRBJ2-3; 11 bases fit TRBD2. Germline V gene lookup returns CDR1 SGHVS and CDR2 FQNEAQ. The CDR3 consists of 17 residues. The junction had 16 bases not matched to a gene; V was cut back by 8 bases and J by 6 bases.

This clonotype has a handful of counts. A read error may be the cause here, since a much bigger clone is one base away. The rearrangement uses TRBV4-3 and TRBJ1-1; D not resolved. Trimming shortened V by 2 bases and J by 1 base, and 11 bases separated the two germline ends. CDR1 is LGHNA and CDR2 is YSLEER in the germline V gene. The CDR3 extends over 15 amino acids. CDR3 sequence: CASSQLSSPNTEAFF. The CDR3 bases are TGCGCCAGCAGCCAACTTTCATCACCGAACACTGAAGCTTTCTTT.

This clonotype was seen repeatedly, ten times or more. The chain joins TRBV7-2 to TRBJ2-1; tentative D call: TRBD2 (6 bases). The CDR3 spans 15 residues. CDR1 and CDR2 (germline): SGHTA, FQGNSA. The ends were cut back, 7 bases at V and 5 bases at J, with 18 bases in the middle. This CDR3 reads CASTLRGTEDNEQFF. As DNA, the CDR3 is TGTGCCAGCACCCTTCGGGGGACGGAGGACAATGAGCAGTTCTTC. Based on the CDR3 plus reference TRBV7-2 and TRBJ2-1, the full variable domain is GAGVSQSPSNKVTEKGKDVELRCDPISGHTALYWYRQSLGQGLEFLIYFQGNSAPDKSGLPSDRFSAERTGGSVSTLTIQRTQQEDSAVYLCASTLRGTEDNEQFFGPGTRLTVL.

In the case of this clonotype: At one end, the junction sequence differs from germline, possibly due to a read error. The CDR3, as DNA: TGTGCCAGTAGGTTTTCGTTGGGGGCGAATCAGGCCCAGCATTTT. This gives the protein CASRFSLGANQAQHF. The rearrangement links TRBV19 to TRBJ1-5; possibly TRBD1 for D (6 bases). The CDR3 is 15 amino acids. Germline values: CDR1 LNHDA, CDR2 SQIVND (reference sequence).

With regard to this clonotype: At one end the junction does not follow the germline gene, possibly because of a read error. This CDR3 reads CASKIAGGGEKLFF. Written as DNA, the CDR3 is TGTGCTAGTAAGATTGCGGGGGGAGGTGAAAAACTGTTTTTT. The chain uses TRBV19 and TRBJ1-4; tentative D call: TRBD1 (5 bases). Per the germline V gene, CDR1 is LNHDA and CDR2 is SQIVND (reference sequence). The CDR3 has 14 amino acids.

This chain connects TRBV19 to TRBJ1-3; no reliable D call. V lost 7 bases to trimming and J lost 5 bases, with 15 bases between them. The CDR3 totals 14 residues. Germline assignment: CDR1 LNHDA and CDR2 SQIVND (reference sequence). The CDR3 DNA sequence: TGTGCCAGTACTACCCAACCCCTCCGAAACACCATATATTTT. The encoded protein is CASTTQPLRNTIYF.

This clonotype was recorded a few times. The chain links TRBV7-3 to TRBJ2-7, with 12 bases that match TRBD2. The CDR3 has 14 amino acids. V was pared by 5 bases and J by 5 bases, with 4 bases of the junction left unmatched. Germline loops: CDR1 SGHTA, CDR2 FQGTGA. The CDR3 DNA sequence: TGTGCCAGCAGCCTGACTAGCGGGGGAGACGAGCAGTACGTC. Translation gives CASSLTSGGDEQYV.

This clonotype has at least ten counts. This chain connects TRBV19 to TRBJ1-1; tentatively, D is TRBD1 (5 bases). This CDR3 comprises 14 residues. Germline CDR1 and CDR2: LNHDA and SQIVND (reference sequence). V gave up 1 base and J gave up 7 bases, with 13 bases separating them. Here the CDR3 DNA reads TGTGCCAGTAGTATAGGGCAGGGTCAGGGTGAAGCTTTCTTT. Its translation: CASSIGQGQGEAFF.

At least ten counts were recorded for this clonotype. The chain joins TRBV20-1 to TRBJ2-1, with 10 bases fitting TRBD2. The germline V gene has CDR1 DFQATT and CDR2 SNEGSKA (reference sequence). The CDR3 has 16 residues. Trimming took 0 bases from V and 9 from J; bases not matched to a gene: 11. The DNA of the CDR3 is TGCAGTGCTAGAGATCGTGAAGCGGGGGGGCTGAGTGAGCAGTTCTTC. Translated, it gives CSARDREAGGLSEQFF.

Remarks on this clonotype: This clone may be a read error of a much larger clone one base away. The chain employs TRBV12-3 or TRBV12-4 and TRBJ1-2; D is possibly TRBD1 (6 bases). V was trimmed by 8 bases and J by 7 bases, leaving 20 bases between them. The CDR3 sequence is 14 residues long. The CDR3 reads CASWILGGPPGYTF. The CDR3 DNA is TGTGCCAGCTGGATCCTCGGGGGGCCCCCTGGCTACACCTTC.